The T cell receptor beta chain under discussion was sequenced for a study of shared clonotypes between healthy human individuals. Looking at the study overall: A couple of women and three men aged 18 to 49 made up the donors. There were three CD4 naive, three CD4 memory, two CD8 naive and one CD8 memory plates per donor.

Study observations and caveats: Investigators collected only blood, and repertoires in tissues likely differ.

Turning to this clone: Its antigen is currently unknown.

Execution of the assay was at deep level. Repertoires were generated with immunoSEQ multiplex PCR, while TCRdb's copy carries only in-frame clones and drops some. The table lists about 2,500,000 clones, approximately 92% of them singletons. The length of the CDR3 is 14 residues. In germline, CDR1 is SGHNT, CDR2 YYREEE (reference sequence). Trimming removed 4 bases at V and 1 base at J, with 9 bases between. Sample: naive CD4+ T cells sorted from blood. As for subset: CD45RA+ positively selected. V usage is TRBV5-4 and J usage is TRBJ2-1, with TRBD2 as a possible D gene (5 bases). The clonotype comes from a man between 18 and 29 years old in good health. CDR3 protein: CASSPDYSYNEQFF. DNA of the CDR3: TGTGCCAGCAGCCCCGACTATTCCTACAATGAGCAGTTCTTC.